This is a list of T cell receptor beta chains from one sample in a study of cytomegalovirus exposure and HLA in healthy donors. Only in-frame clones appear in the TCRdb table, and some are missing; sequencing was by immunoSEQ multiplex PCR. Of under 130,000 clones listed, 75% are singletons. The sequenced sample consisted of PBMCs. The receptors shown here come from a man aged 35-49 years in good health and CMV-seronegative. CDR3s include the opening cysteine and the closing phenylalanine or tryptophan. A D gene is named only where the DNA matches it firmly. Where a row states a size, it is once, few, many or the class of an expanded clone; other rows omit it.

size,D,V,J,CDR3,DNA
-,TRBD1,TRBV11-3,TRBJ1-2,CASSSGQGGHGYTF,TGTGCCAGCAGCTCGGGACAGGGGGGGCATGGCTACACCTTC
-,TRBD1,TRBV4-2,TRBJ1-1,CASSQARTGDTEAFF,TGTGCCAGCAGCCAAGCCCGGACAGGGGACACTGAAGCTTTCTTT
-,TRBD1,TRBV4-1,TRBJ2-2,CASSKRTGRNTGELFF,TGCGCCAGCAGCAAACGGACAGGGCGGAACACCGGGGAGCTGTTTTTT
few,-,TRBV9,TRBJ1-1,CASSVHRDTNTEAFF,TGTGCCAGCAGCGTACACCGGGACACGAACACTGAAGCTTTCTTT
-,-,TRBV29-1,TRBJ2-7,CSVEDRYEQYF,TGCAGCGTTGAAGACAGGTACGAGCAGTACTTC
-,TRBD1,TRBV28,TRBJ1-3,CASSPGTGTGNTIYF,TGTGCCAGCAGTCCGGGGACAGGGACTGGAAACACCATATATTTT
once,-,TRBV6-5,TRBJ2-5,CASRLTGLWETQYF,TGTGCCAGCAGACTAACAGGGTTGTGGGAGACCCAGTACTTC
few,TRBD1,TRBV5-4,TRBJ1-3,CASSPRRQGAGNTIYF,TGTGCCAGCAGCCCCCGCCGACAGGGGGCCGGAAACACCATATATTTT
-,-,TRBV4-1,TRBJ1-1,CASSQGRTEAFF,TGCGCCAGCAGCCAAGGGAGGACTGAAGCTTTCTTT
-,TRBD1,TRBV6-5,TRBJ2-7,CASSSYRDRAYEQYF,TGTGCCAGCAGTTCTTACCGGGACAGGGCATACGAGCAGTACTTC
once,TRBD1,TRBV4-3,TRBJ1-2,CASSQAGTGVGGYTF,TGCGCCAGCAGCCAAGCCGGGACAGGGGTTGGTGGCTACACCTTC
-,-,TRBV13,TRBJ2-5,CASSLVSVDQETQYF,TGTGCCAGCAGCTTAGTGAGTGTGGACCAAGAGACCCAGTACTTC
once,TRBD2,TRBV6-5,TRBJ2-7,CASSYGRGAYEQYF,TGTGCCAGCAGTTACGGACGGGGGGCCTACGAGCAGTACTTC
few,TRBD2,TRBV6-4,TRBJ2-1,CASSEAGGHNEQFF,TGTGCCAGCAGTGAAGCGGGGGGGCACAATGAGCAGTTCTTC
few,TRBD1,TRBV29-1,TRBJ1-4,CSPPGQLNEKLFF,TGCAGCCCACCGGGACAGCTTAATGAAAAACTGTTTTTT
once,TRBD2,TRBV29-1,TRBJ2-1,CSGLATYNEQFF,TGCAGTGGACTAGCGACCTACAATGAGCAGTTCTTC
-,-,TRBV4-1,TRBJ1-1,CASSREDRNTEAFF,TGCGCCAGCAGCCGAGAGGACAGAAACACTGAAGCTTTCTTT
-,-,TRBV9,TRBJ2-3,CASSVGQAVTDTQYF,TGTGCCAGCAGCGTAGGACAGGCGGTCACAGATACGCAGTATTTT
-,TRBD2,TRBV19,TRBJ2-4,CASSIEGGRTKNIQYF,TGTGCCAGTAGTATAGAGGGCGGGAGGACCAAAAACATTCAGTACTTC
-,-,TRBV11-3,TRBJ2-7,CASSLVVGTSIRYEQYF,TGTGCCAGCAGCTTAGTGGTCGGGACAAGTATCCGCTACGAGCAGTACTTC
few,-,TRBV4-3,TRBJ2-7,CASSPDNYEQYF,TGCGCCAGCAGCCCGGACAACTACGAGCAGTACTTC
-,TRBD2,TRBV5-1,TRBJ2-1,CASSLGTSGRSYNEQFF,TGCGCCAGCAGCTTGGGGACTAGCGGGAGGTCCTACAATGAGCAGTTCTTC
-,TRBD2,TRBV6-6,TRBJ2-3,CASSRTSGGGTDTQYF,TGTGCCAGCAGCAGGACTAGCGGGGGCGGAACAGATACGCAGTATTTT
-,TRBD1,TRBV7-8,TRBJ1-2,CASSWTGTGGGYTF,TGTGCCAGCAGCTGGACCGGGACAGGGGGTGGCTACACCTTC
-,TRBD1,TRBV19,TRBJ1-5,CASSIFGRGDRGNQPQHF,TGTGCCAGTAGTATATTCGGGAGAGGAGACAGGGGCAATCAGCCCCAGCATTTT
-,TRBD1,TRBV6-5,TRBJ1-1,CASSYDRGYTEAFF,TGTGCCAGCAGTTACGACAGGGGGTACACTGAAGCTTTCTTT
-,TRBD1,TRBV18,TRBJ1-5,CASSPDRGNQPQHF,TGTGCCAGCTCACCGGACAGGGGCAATCAGCCCCAGCATTTT
-,-,TRBV6-5,TRBJ1-3,CASSYGRQGSGNTIYF,TGTGCCAGCAGTTACGGGAGGCAGGGCTCTGGAAACACCATATATTTT
-,TRBD2,TRBV6-5,TRBJ2-1,CASSRLAGGYNEQFF,TGTGCCAGCAGTCGACTAGCGGGAGGGTACAATGAGCAGTTCTTC
-,TRBD2,TRBV5-1,TRBJ2-7,CASSLGEGSYEQYF,TGCGCCAGCAGCTTGGGGGAGGGGAGCTACGAGCAATACTTC
-,TRBD2,TRBV7-2,TRBJ2-2,CASSQGLAGTNTGELFF,TGTGCCAGCAGCCAGGGGCTAGCGGGTACGAACACCGGGGAGCTGTTTTTT
-,TRBD1,TRBV5-5,TRBJ1-1,CASSSNRDRYTEAFF,TGTGCCAGCAGCTCGAACCGGGACAGATACACTGAAGCTTTCTTT
few,TRBD1,TRBV5-1,TRBJ2-1,CASSRGQGVDEQFF,TGCGCCAGCAGTCGCGGACAGGGAGTAGATGAGCAGTTCTTC
-,-,TRBV4-2,TRBJ2-7,CASSHETASSYEQYF,TGTGCCAGCAGCCACGAGACAGCAAGCTCCTACGAGCAGTACTTC
-,TRBD1,TRBV5-4,TRBJ2-7,CASRPGTGSVEEQYF,TGTGCCAGCAGACCCGGGACAGGGTCTGTGGAAGAGCAGTACTTC
-,-,TRBV28,TRBJ1-1,CASSSGTPGNTEAFF,TGTGCCAGCAGTTCCGGGACACCGGGGAACACTGAAGCTTTCTTT
-,-,TRBV5-4,TRBJ1-6,CASSLRAGLVGSPLHF,TGTGCCAGCAGCTTGCGCGCAGGGCTTGTTGGTTCACCCCTCCACTTT
-,TRBD1,TRBV6-6,TRBJ2-7,CASSYSTGGSYEQYF,TGTGCCAGCAGTTACTCGACAGGGGGCAGTTACGAGCAGTACTTC
-,-,TRBV27,TRBJ2-4,CASREATKNIQYF,TGTGCCAGCAGGGAAGCGACCAAAAACATTCAGTACTTC
-,-,TRBV21-1,TRBJ2-7,CASSKEGVGKGYEQYF,TGTGCCAGCAGCAAAGAGGGGGTCGGGAAGGGGTACGAGCAGTACTTC
-,TRBD1,TRBV7-9,TRBJ2-1,CASSRDSYNEQFF,TGTGCCAGCAGCCGGGACAGCTACAATGAGCAGTTCTTC
-,TRBD2,TRBV18,TRBJ2-7,CASSQAGGGPYEQYF,TGTGCCAGCTCACAAGCGGGAGGGGGTCCCTACGAGCAGTACTTC